This TCR beta chain was retrieved from a study of vaccination effects on CD4 cells after COVID-19 (dated by TCRdb to between 2020 and 2023). Broadly, across the study: Post-vaccine samples across the study were collected a median of 72 days after the second dose, with a range of 14 to 241. SARS-CoV-2 spike-specific CD4+ TCR repertoires from before and after mRNA vaccination were compared in COVID-19 convalescent patients and in infection-naive vaccine recipients. Altogether, around 11 COVID-19 convalescent patients and 4 SARS-CoV-2-naive healthy vaccine recipients made up the full study. The Oncomine TCR Beta short-read assay on an Illumina iSeq 100 was used to sequence cultures from other donors in the study.

Paper-wide results and their limitations: In healthy vaccine recipients, vaccine-induced clones were almost all SARS-CoV-2 mono-reactive, with only 1 of 255 being cross-reactive with common cold coronaviruses. Both infection-induced and vaccine-induced clones contracted markedly at late post-vaccination timepoints, which is consistent with waning T cell responses. Only a small number of convalescent patients were included, and no early post-infection timepoints were available, which limited the study.

The library was generated by the immunoSEQ multiplex PCR assay. DNA from the cultured, isolated CD4+ T cells was subjected to TCR beta CDR3 sequencing. Turning to the authors' computational methods: The analysis removed non-productive TCR sequences, trimmed reads to the CDR3 region, and retained only CDR3s that were 7 or more amino acids long. Antigen-specific clonotypes were identified with the MANAFEST web app by comparing expansion in peptide wells against reference cultures. To be called positive, a clone needed expansion at FDR<0.05 compared with the reference and with all other wells, an odds ratio greater than 5, and a frequency greater than 0.1% in two replicate wells. A clonotype was called cross-reactive if it was significantly expanded both in SARS-CoV-2 spike wells and in at least one common cold coronavirus spike condition. CDR3 similarity was assessed by Levenshtein distance using the stringdist R package, and unrooted trees were constructed with ape in R 3.6.1. TCRdb provides this immuneACCESS table in a form limited to in-frame rearrangements. Some clones are lacking; in checked studies, under half of them reflect an unresolved V gene, and why the rest are absent is not known. The V and J calls and the clone size are those of that table, but D and trimming were determined from the DNA. Counted in this sample were about 29,000 clones; 74% of them appeared once. The ten largest clones capture roughly 15% of the sample.

V is shortened by 4 bases, J by 8 bases, and the region joining them spans 9 bases. Based on the germline V gene, the CDR1 and CDR2 sequences are SGHTA and FQGNSA. The CDR3, cysteine through phenylalanine, is 13 amino acids long. The only DNA kept is the CDR3, 39 bases in frame from the first base. This clone is a singleton in its sample. Its target antigen remains unknown. One base away there is no much larger clone; base qualities are not given. In the ViraFEST assay, PBMC were stimulated with viral peptide pools, and antigen-specific CD4+ T cell clonotypes were then identified by expansion using TCR sequencing. After around 11 days of culture, CD4+ T cells were isolated with the EasySep CD4+ T cell isolation kit. Each participant received two doses of an mRNA SARS-CoV-2 vaccine, either BNT162b2 or mRNA-1273. Healthy vaccine recipients had no prior SARS-CoV-2 infection, confirmed by negative nucleocapsid antibodies before and after vaccination. Some 2 million PBMC per well were cultured with 10 ug/ml peptides in IMDM containing 5% human AB serum, about 9 IU/ml IL-2 and gentamicin. On days 3 and 7, half of the culture medium was replaced with fresh IL-2-containing medium. Unless noted otherwise, every peptide stimulation condition was cultured in triplicate wells. PBMC were separated from whole blood using Ficoll-Paque Plus gradient centrifugation and were then either cryopreserved at -140C or used fresh. The overlapping peptide pools covered the spike proteins of SARS-CoV-2 and of the common cold coronaviruses HCoV-NL63, HCoV-OC43 and HCoV-229E. The QIAamp micro DNA kit was used to extract genomic DNA from the cultured CD4+ T cells.

The sample was CD4+ T cells from PBMCs cultured with HCoV-OC43 spike peptides, taken after COVID-19 vaccination. The cell subset or site label, as the study defines it: HCoV-OC43 spike overlapping peptide pool stimulation. The clonotype originates from a human donor who received a COVID-19 vaccine. The chain employs TRBV7-2 and TRBJ1-6; the D gene is not confidently resolved. The CDR3 in this case is CASSSWEDSPLHF. The DNA is as follows: TGTGCCAGCAGCTCTTGGGAAGATTCACCCCTCCACTTT.